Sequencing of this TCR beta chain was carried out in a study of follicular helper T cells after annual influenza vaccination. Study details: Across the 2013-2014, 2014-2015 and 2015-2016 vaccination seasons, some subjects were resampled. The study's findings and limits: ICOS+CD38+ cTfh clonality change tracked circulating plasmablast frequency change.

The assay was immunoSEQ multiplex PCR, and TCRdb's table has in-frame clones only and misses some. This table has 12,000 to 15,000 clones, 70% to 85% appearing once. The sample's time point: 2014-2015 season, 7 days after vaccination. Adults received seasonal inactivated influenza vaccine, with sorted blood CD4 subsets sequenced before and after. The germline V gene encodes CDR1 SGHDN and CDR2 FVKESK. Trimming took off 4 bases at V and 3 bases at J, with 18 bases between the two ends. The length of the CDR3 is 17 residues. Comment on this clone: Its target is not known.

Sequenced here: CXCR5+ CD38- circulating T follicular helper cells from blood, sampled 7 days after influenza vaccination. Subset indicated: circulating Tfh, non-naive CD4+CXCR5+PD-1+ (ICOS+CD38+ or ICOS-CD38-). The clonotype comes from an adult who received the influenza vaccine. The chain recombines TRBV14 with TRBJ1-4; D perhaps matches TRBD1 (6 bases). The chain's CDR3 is CASSLPRGGLANEKLFF. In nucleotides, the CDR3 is TGTGCCAGCAGCCTCCCAAGGGGGGGGCTGGCTAATGAAAAACTGTTTTTT.